This is a list of T cell receptor beta chains from one sample in a study of CD8 T cells in ankylosing spondylitis. Each CDR3 protein gets one entry after TCRdb re-called the 5' RACE reads with MiXCR. Here the sample spans 150,000 to 200,000 distinct CDR3 sequences, 10% to 15% being singletons. Sequences were obtained from blood, either unsorted or a sorted T cell fraction (not recorded which). The receptors were sampled from a female donor with ankylosing spondylitis or in good health (not recorded which). Both conserved end residues are part of each CDR3. The order of the fields is CDR3 length, V gene, J gene, CDR3 protein.

>11|TRBV29-1|TRBJ1-5
CSVEPNQPQHF
>15|TRBV11-2|TRBJ1-4
CASSSWTGGNEKLFF
>14|TRBV4-2|TRBJ2-2
CASHASGITGELFF
>11|TRBV6-2/TRBV6-3|TRBJ2-5
CASSRQETQYF
>15|TRBV24-1|TRBJ2-2
CATSDLETDTGELFF
>12|TRBV29-1|TRBJ2-7
CSVDLDSDEQYF
>12|TRBV20-1|TRBJ1-2
CSARTGSYGYTF
>14|TRBV25-1|TRBJ1-1
CASSVTDMNTEAFF
>14|TRBV7-2|TRBJ1-2
CASSLGQYSYGYTF
>12|TRBV11-2|TRBJ1-1
CASSTHPGEAFF
>16|TRBV5-1|TRBJ2-4
CASSFSGPIAKNIQYF
>15|TRBV28|TRBJ1-1
CASSPPRVMNTEAFF
>13|TRBV20-1|TRBJ2-7
CSARLILAAEQYF
>15|TRBV18|TRBJ1-1
CASSPFEGSNTEAFF
>12|TRBV29-1|TRBJ2-2
CSGGLNTGELFF
>12|TRBV12-3/TRBV12-4|TRBJ1-2
CASSLGQFGYTF
>14|TRBV4-1|TRBJ1-2
CASSQRARSNGYTF
>13|TRBV20-1|TRBJ2-1
CSAPGNSYNEQFF